The 15 T cell receptor beta chains below all came from one sample that was sequenced in a study of T cells in Graves' hyperthyroidism and ophthalmopathy. The investigators amplified TCR beta CDR3 regions from RNA transcripts. The TCR CDR3 was amplified in a first-round RT-PCR using the HTBI primer set. Using its own MiXCR run on the multiplex PCR reads, TCRdb lists one record per CDR3 protein. The sample consists of approximately 330,000 distinct CDR3 sequences, around a sixth of them appearing once. The sample comprised blood. The receptors shown here come from a woman between 45 and 60 years old with Graves' hyperthyroidism.

This clonotype appeared a few times. The chain couples TRBV30 to TRBJ2-6; no clear D gene. In germline, CDR1 is GTSNPN, CDR2 SVGIG (reference sequence). This CDR3 has 13 amino acids. V lost 0 bases and J 3 bases, leaving 3 bases between the germline ends. The CDR3 DNA reads as TGTGCCTGGAGTGTACATGGGGCCAACGTCCTGACTTTC. It is translated as CAWSVHGANVLTF.

A single count supports this clonotype. The V gene is TRBV11-3, the J gene TRBJ2-1; 9 positions agree with TRBD1. Germline trimming cut 1 base from V and 6 bases from J; bases unmatched to any gene: 4. The germline V gene has CDR1 SGHNT and CDR2 YENEEA. CDR3 length: 15 amino acids. CDR3 DNA: TGTGCCAGCAGCTTAGGGGGGACAGGGTTCAATGAGCAGTTCTTC. Translation: CASSLGGTGFNEQFF.

The sample holds a few counts of this clonotype. The rearrangement links TRBV20-1 to TRBJ2-7; 12 bases fit TRBD2. The CDR3 totals 18 residues. J was trimmed by 1 base and V by 3 bases; bases with no gene match: 13. Germline V gives CDR1 DFQATT, CDR2 SNEGSKA (reference sequence). In DNA form, the CDR3 reads TGCAGTGCTAGGATGGGAACAGGGACTAGCGGGCGATCCTACGAGCAGTACTTC. Its protein is CSARMGTGTSGRSYEQYF.

This clonotype occurred many times. In DNA form, the CDR3 reads TGTGCCAGCAGCCTCGGCGGGGGCGTCACTGAAGCTTTCTTT. Encoded protein: CASSLGGGVTEAFF. The chain is built from TRBV3-1 and TRBJ1-1; maybe TRBD1 (6 bases). This CDR3 spans 14 amino acids. CDR1 is LGHDT, CDR2 YNNKEL, per germline (reference sequence). With 4 bases removed from V and 4 bases from J, the gap between germline ends came to 13 bases. Full variable domain (outside the CDR3, taken from reference TRBV3-1 and TRBJ1-1): DTAVSQTPKYLVTQMGNDKSIKCEQNLGHDTMYWYKQDSKKFLKIMFSYNNKELIINETVPNRFSPKSPDKAHLNLHINSLELGDSAVYFCASSLGGGVTEAFFGQGTRLTVV.

The gene calls are TRBV7-9 and TRBJ1-6, with unresolved D. V lost 0 bases, J lost 6 bases, and 9 bases lay in between. CDR1 SEHNR and CDR2 FQNEAQ come from the germline V gene (reference sequence). The CDR3 totals 15 residues. The CDR3 reads CASSLAETRNSPLHF. The CDR3 region has the DNA TGTGCCAGCAGCTTAGCGGAGACACGTAATTCACCCCTCCACTTT.

This clonotype was seen only a few times. CDR3 loop: CASSVGQTDGYTF. The CDR3 DNA reads as TGTGCCAGCAGCGTAGGACAGACGGACGGCTACACCTTC. This chain uses TRBV9 with TRBJ1-2; D is possibly TRBD1 (5 bases). The CDR3 is 13 residues long. Deletions cut 0 bases from V and 8 bases from J, with 11 bases between. Germline CDR1 SGDLS, CDR2 YYNGEE. The whole variable domain, filled in from reference TRBV9 and TRBJ1-2, reads DSGVTQTPKHLITATGQRVTLRCSPRSGDLSVYWYQQSLDQGLQFLIQYYNGEERAKGNILERFSAQQFPDLHSELNLSSLELGDSALYFCASSVGQTDGYTFGSGTRLTVV.

The chain combines TRBV19 with TRBJ1-5; a possible D gene is TRBD1 (6 bases). Trimming removed 3 bases at V and 0 bases at J, with 9 bases between. Germline V gene lookup returns CDR1 LNHDA and CDR2 SQIVND (reference sequence). The CDR3 has 15 residues. Written as DNA, the CDR3 is TGTGCCAGTAGTATGGGACACCCTAGCAATCAGCCCCAGCATTTT. Translated: CASSMGHPSNQPQHF. Looking up the rest from reference TRBV19 and TRBJ1-5 gives the full variable domain: DGGITQSPKYLFRKEGQNVTLSCEQNLNHDAMYWYRQDPGQGLRLIYYSQIVNDFQKGDIAEGYSVSREKKESFPLTVTSAQKNPTAFYLCASSMGHPSNQPQHFGDGTRLSIL.

The sample holds many counts of this clonotype. The rearrangement uses TRBV6-1 and TRBJ2-5; 8 bases fit TRBD1. Germline assignment: CDR1 MNHNS and CDR2 SASEGT. The length of the CDR3 is 15 residues. V lost 6 bases and J lost 2; bases outside the gene matches: 8. This chain's CDR3 is CASSGGQVFQETQYF. In DNA, the CDR3 is TGTGCCAGCAGCGGGGGACAGGTTTTTCAAGAGACCCAGTACTTC.

CDR3 in DNA: TGCAGTGCCGTGAGCGCGGATGGAGGGGGCCAAGAGACCCAGTACTTC. Its translation is CSAVSADGGGQETQYF. The chain has TRBV20-1 and TRBJ2-5; the D call may be TRBD1 or TRBD2 (6 bases each). Germline loops: CDR1 DFQATT, CDR2 SNEGSKA (reference sequence). The germline V and J ends were trimmed by 6 bases and 1 base, with 21 bases remaining between them. The CDR3 covers 16 residues.

At least ten counts were recorded for this clonotype. The chain has TRBV6-6 and TRBJ1-1; D is possibly TRBD1 (6 bases). V lost 0 bases and J lost 7, with 21 bases in between. The CDR3 is 17 residues long. Germline V CDR1 and CDR2: MNHNY, SVGAGI (reference sequence). The chain's CDR3 is CASSYSGTLSSSGEAFF. DNA for the CDR3: TGTGCCAGCAGTTACTCCGGGACACTCTCGTCATCTGGTGAAGCTTTCTTT.

V and J are TRBV10-1 and TRBJ2-1; D gene ambiguous. Germline CDR1 and CDR2: WNHNN and SYGVQD (reference sequence). The CDR3 contains 11 residues. The ends were cut back, 6 bases at V and 6 bases at J, with 6 bases in the middle. The CDR3 coding sequence is TGCGCCAGCAGACTTAGCAATGAGCAGTTCTTC. Protein sequence: CASRLSNEQFF.

The chain has TRBV15 and TRBJ2-3; D is tentatively TRBD1 or TRBD2 (6 bases each). The CDR3 has 15 residues. Trimming cost V 1 base and J 2 bases, with 10 bases left between them. Germline-derived CDR1 and CDR2 are LNHNV and YYDKDF (reference sequence). The CDR3 nucleotides are TGTGCCACCAGCAGAGGGGGGGACAACACAGATACGCAGTATTTT. Protein sequence: CATSRGGDNTDTQYF.

This clonotype was seen ten or more times. The V gene is TRBV11-2, the J gene TRBJ2-7; D not resolved. The V gene's germline CDR1 is SGHAT and CDR2 FQNNGV. The CDR3 is 16 residues long. The ends were cut back, 6 bases at V and 0 bases at J, with 18 bases in the middle. The CDR3 DNA follows: TGTGCCAGCAGTAAGGCCTCATTTCTTAGCTCCTACGAGCAGTACGTC. Protein sequence: CASSKASFLSSYEQYV.

The V gene is TRBV27, the J gene TRBJ2-7; TRBD2 agrees at 15 bases. The CDR3 is 14 amino acids. Looked up from germline, CDR1 is MNHEY and CDR2 is SMNVEV (reference sequence). V lost 10 bases, J lost 4 bases, and 5 bases stayed unmatched. CDR3 loop: CAIGTSGRPYEQYF. The CDR3, as DNA: TGTGCCATCGGGACTAGCGGGAGGCCATACGAGCAGTACTTC.

This clonotype was counted ten times or more. V usage is TRBV2 and J usage is TRBJ2-1; weak D call: TRBD2 (6 bases). With 11 bases removed from V and 5 bases from J, the gap between germline ends came to 25 bases. The CDR3 covers 16 residues. CDR1 and CDR2 from the germline V gene are SNHLY and FYNNEI. CDR3 loop: CAGLLAASAANNEQFF. For the CDR3, the DNA is TGTGCCGGACTCCTTGCGGCTAGCGCGGCAAACAATGAGCAGTTCTTC.